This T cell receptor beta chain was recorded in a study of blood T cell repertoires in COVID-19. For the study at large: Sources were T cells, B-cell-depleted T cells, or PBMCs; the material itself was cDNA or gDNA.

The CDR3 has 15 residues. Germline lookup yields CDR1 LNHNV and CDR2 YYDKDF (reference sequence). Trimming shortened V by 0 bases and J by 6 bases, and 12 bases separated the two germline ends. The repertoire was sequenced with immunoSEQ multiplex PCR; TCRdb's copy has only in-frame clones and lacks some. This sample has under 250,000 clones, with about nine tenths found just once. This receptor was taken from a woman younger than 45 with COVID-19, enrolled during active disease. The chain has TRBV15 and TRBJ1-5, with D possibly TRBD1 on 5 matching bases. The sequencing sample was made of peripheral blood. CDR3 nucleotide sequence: TGTGCCACCAGCAGAGATTATGCAGGGATTCAGCCCCAGCATTTT. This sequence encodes CATSRDYAGIQPQHF.